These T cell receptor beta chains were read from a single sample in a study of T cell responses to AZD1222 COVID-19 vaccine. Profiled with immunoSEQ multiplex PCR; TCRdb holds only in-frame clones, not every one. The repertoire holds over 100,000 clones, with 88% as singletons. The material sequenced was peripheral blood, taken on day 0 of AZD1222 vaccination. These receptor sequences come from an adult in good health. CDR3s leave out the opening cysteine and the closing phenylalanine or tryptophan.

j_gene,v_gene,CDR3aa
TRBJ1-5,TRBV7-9,ASSLGRTANQPQH
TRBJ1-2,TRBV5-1,ASSSGPLSGGYT
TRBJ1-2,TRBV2,ASTVSVGYT
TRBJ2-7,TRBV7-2,ASSLARSSYEQY
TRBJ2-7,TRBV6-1,ASSALAGAIRSYEQY
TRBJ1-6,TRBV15,ATGLINSPLH
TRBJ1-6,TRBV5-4,ASRPDGGSYNSPLH
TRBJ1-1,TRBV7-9,ASSLTAGLLNTEAF
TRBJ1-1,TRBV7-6,ASSLEGPIEAF
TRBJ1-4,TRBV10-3,AISEGRQQNNEKLF
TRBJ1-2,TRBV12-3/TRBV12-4,ASSLRRGWDYT
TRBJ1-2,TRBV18,ASSPAGEGPEGYT
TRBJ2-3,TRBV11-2,ASSLQRLSTDTQY
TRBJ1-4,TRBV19,ASSKGQGSEKLF
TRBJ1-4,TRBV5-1,ASSGGRGNEKLF
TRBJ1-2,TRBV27,ASSPRGYGYT
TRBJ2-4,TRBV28,ASSLSQGAHIQY
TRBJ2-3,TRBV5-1,ASSPDGFDTQY
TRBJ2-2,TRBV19,ASKPGNLLTGELF
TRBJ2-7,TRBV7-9,ASSSTGGFSYEQY
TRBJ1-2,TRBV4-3,ASSPGQGRNYGYT
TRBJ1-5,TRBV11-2,ASSFFLNQPQH
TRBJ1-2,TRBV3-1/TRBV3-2,ASSQEHTYGYT
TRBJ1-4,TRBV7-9,ASSFSDTGQANEKLF
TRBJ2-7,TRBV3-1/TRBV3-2,ASSQTGTGGGEQY
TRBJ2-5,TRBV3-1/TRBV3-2,ASSQGRQETQY
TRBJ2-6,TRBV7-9,ASSLISSGANVLT
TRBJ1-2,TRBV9,ASSQVGGYGYT
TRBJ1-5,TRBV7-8,ASSSGTVNQPQH
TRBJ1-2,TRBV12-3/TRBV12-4,ASSRQGRYGYT
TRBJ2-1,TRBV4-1,ASSQDTGSSSYNEQF
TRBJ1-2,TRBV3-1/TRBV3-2,ASSQDLLIRGYGYT
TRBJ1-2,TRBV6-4,ASSDGTKYGYT
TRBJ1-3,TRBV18,ASSPRRTGLLSGNTIY
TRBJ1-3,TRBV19,ASSISPVTGNTIY
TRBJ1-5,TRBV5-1,ASSLVSGGNQPQH
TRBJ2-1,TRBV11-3,ASSTGGEQF
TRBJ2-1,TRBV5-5,ASRPLGTGSGEQF
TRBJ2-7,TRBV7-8,ASSLEVGEQY
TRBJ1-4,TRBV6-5,ATLSATNEKLF
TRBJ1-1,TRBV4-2,ASSQGPGVGTEAF
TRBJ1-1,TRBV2,ASSDRQGNTEAF
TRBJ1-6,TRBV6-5,ASSYGLGTANSPLH
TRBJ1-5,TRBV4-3,ASSQDQSQPQH
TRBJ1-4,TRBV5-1,SAWGEDEKLF